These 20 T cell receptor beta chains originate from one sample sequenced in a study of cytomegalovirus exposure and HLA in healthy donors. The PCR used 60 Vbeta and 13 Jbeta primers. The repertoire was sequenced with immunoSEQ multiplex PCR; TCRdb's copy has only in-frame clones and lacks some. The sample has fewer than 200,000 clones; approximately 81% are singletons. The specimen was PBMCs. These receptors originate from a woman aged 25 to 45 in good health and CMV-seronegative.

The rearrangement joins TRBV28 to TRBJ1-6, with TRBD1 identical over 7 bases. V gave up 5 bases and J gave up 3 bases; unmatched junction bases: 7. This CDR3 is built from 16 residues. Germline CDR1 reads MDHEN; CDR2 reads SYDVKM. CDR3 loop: CASSPWRDSYNSPLHF. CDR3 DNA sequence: TGTGCCAGCAGTCCTTGGCGGGACAGCTATAATTCACCCCTCCACTTT.

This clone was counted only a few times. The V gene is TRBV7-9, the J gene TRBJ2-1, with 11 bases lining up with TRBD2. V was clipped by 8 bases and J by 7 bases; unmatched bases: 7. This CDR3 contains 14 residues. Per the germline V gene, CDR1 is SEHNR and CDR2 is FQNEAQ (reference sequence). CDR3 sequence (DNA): TGTGCCAGCCTAACCGGACTAGCGGGTAATGAGCAGTTCTTC. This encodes CASLTGLAGNEQFF.

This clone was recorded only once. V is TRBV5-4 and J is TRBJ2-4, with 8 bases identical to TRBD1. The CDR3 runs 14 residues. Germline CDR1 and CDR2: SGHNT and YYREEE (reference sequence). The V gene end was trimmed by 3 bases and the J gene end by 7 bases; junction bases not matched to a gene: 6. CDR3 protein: CASSSRDRSNIQYF. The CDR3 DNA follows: TGTGCCAGCAGCTCCCGGGACAGGAGTAACATTCAGTACTTC.

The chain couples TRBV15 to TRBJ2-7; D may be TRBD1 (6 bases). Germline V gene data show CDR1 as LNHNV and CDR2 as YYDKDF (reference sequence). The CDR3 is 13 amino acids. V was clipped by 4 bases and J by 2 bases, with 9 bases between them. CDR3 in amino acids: CATSNNRAYEQYF. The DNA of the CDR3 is TGTGCCACCAGCAATAACAGGGCCTACGAGCAGTACTTC.

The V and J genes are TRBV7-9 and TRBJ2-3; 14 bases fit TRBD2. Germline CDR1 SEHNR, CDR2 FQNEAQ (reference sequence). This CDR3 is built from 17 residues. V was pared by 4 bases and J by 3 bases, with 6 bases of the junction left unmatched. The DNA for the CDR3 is TGTGCCAGCAGCTCGGGACTAGCGGGAGTTGAGACAGATACGCAGTATTTT. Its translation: CASSSGLAGVETDTQYF.

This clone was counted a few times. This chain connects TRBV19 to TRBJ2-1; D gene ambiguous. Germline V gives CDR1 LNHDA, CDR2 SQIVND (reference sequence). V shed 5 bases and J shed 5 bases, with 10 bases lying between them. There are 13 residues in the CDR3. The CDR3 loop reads CASSHALHNEQFF. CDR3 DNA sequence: TGTGCCAGTAGTCATGCTCTACACAATGAGCAGTTCTTC.

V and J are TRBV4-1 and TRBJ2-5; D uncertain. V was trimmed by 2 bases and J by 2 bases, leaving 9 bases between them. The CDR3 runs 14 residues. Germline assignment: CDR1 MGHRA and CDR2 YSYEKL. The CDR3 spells CASSQLLLQETQYF. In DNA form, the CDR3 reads TGCGCCAGCAGCCAATTACTGTTGCAAGAGACCCAGTACTTC.

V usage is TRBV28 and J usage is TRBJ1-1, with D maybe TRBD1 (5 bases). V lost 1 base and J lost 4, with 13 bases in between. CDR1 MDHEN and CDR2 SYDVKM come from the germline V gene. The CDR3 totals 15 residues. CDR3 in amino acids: CASSLLGDWGTEAFF. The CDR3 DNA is TGTGCCAGCAGTTTATTAGGGGATTGGGGCACTGAAGCTTTCTTT.

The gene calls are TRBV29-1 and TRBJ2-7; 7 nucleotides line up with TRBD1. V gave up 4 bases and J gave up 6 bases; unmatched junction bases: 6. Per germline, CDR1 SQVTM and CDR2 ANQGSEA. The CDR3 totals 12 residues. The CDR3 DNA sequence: TGCAGCGTTGGGGACAGTCTGCGCGAGCAGTACTTC. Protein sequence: CSVGDSLREQYF.

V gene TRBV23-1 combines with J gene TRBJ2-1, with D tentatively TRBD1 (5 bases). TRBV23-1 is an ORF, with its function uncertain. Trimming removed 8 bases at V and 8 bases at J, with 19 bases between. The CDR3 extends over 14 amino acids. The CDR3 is CASPQGSPWDEQFF. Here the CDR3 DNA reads TGCGCCAGCCCGCAGGGTTCGCCCTGGGATGAGCAGTTCTTC.

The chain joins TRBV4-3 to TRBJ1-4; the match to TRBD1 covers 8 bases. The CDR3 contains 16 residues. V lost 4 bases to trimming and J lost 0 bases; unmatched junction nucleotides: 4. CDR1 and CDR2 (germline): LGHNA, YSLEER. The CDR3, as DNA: TGCGCCAGCAGCCGACAGGGGATCTCAACTAATGAAAAACTGTTTTTT. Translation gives CASSRQGISTNEKLFF.

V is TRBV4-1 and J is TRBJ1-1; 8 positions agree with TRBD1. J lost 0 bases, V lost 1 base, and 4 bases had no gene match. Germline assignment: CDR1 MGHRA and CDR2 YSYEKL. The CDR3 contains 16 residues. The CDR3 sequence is CASSQVNRGMNTEAFF. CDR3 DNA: TGCGCCAGCAGCCAAGTCAACAGGGGGATGAACACTGAAGCTTTCTTT.

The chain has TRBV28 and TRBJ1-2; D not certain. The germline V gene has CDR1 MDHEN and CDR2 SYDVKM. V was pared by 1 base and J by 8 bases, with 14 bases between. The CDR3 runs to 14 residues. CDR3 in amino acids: CASSLFPNGRGYTF. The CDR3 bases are TGTGCCAGCAGTTTATTCCCCAACGGGAGGGGCTACACCTTC.

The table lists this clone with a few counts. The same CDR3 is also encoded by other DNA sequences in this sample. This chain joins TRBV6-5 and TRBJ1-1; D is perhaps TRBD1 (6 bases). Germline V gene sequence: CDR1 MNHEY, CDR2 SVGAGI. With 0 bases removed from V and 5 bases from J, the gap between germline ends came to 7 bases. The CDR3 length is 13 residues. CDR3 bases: TGTGCCAGCAGTTACTCTAGGGGGACTGAAGCTTTCTTT. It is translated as CASSYSRGTEAFF.

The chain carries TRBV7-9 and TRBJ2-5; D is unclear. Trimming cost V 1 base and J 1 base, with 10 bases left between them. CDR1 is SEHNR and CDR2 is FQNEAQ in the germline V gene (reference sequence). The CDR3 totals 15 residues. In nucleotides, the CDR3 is TGTGCCAGCAGCTTAGGGAGACCGAGCCAAGAGACCCAGTACTTC. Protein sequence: CASSLGRPSQETQYF.

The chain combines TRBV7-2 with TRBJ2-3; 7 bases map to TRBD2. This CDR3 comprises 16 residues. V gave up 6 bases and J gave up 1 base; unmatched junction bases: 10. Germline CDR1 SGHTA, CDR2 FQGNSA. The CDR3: CASRPTGTIGTDTQYF. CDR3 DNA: TGTGCCAGCAGGCCTACCGGGACTATTGGCACAGATACGCAGTATTTT. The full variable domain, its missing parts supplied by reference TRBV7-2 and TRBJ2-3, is GAGVSQSPSNKVTEKGKDVELRCDPISGHTALYWYRQSLGQGLEFLIYFQGNSAPDKSGLPSDRFSAERTGGSVSTLTIQRTQQEDSAVYLCASRPTGTIGTDTQYFGPGTRLTVL.

This chain's CDR3 is CASSLAPGQGGNEQFF. Here the CDR3 DNA reads TGTGCCAGCAGCTTAGCCCCGGGACAGGGCGGGAATGAGCAGTTCTTC. The chain carries TRBV11-1 and TRBJ2-1; 9 nucleotides agree with TRBD1. The CDR3 spans 16 residues. Trimming took 0 bases from V and 7 from J; bases not matched to a gene: 7. CDR1 and CDR2 (germline): SGHAT, FQDESV (reference sequence).

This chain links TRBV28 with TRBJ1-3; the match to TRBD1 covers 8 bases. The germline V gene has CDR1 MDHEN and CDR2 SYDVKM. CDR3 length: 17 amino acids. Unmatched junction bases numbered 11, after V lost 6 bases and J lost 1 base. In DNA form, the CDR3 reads TGTGCCAGCAGAACCGCCCAGGGGGCTGCATCTGGAAACACCATATATTTT. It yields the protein CASRTAQGAASGNTIYF.

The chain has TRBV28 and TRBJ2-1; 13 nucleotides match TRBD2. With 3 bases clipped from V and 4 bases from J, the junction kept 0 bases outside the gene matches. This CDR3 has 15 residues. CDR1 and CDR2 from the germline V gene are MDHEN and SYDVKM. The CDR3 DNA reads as TGTGCCAGCAGTTTGACTAGCGGGGGGTACAATGAGCAGTTCTTC. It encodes CASSLTSGGYNEQFF.

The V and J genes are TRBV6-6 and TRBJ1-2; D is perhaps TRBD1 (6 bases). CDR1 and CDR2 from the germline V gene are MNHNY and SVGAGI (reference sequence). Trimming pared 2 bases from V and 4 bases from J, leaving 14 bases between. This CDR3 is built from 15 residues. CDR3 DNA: TGTGCCAGCAGTTACCCGCCCGACAGGTTCTATGGCTACACCTTC. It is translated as CASSYPPDRFYGYTF.